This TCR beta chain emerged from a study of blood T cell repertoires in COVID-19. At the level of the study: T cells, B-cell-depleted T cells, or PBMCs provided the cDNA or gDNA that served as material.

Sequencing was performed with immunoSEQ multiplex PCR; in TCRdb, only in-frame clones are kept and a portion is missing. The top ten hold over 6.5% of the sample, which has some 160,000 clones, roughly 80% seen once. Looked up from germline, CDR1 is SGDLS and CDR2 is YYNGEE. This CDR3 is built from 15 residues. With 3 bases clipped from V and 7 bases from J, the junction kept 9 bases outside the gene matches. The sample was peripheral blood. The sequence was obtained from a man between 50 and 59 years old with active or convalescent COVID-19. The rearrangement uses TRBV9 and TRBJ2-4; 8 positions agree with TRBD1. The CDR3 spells CASSAVGDRNNIQYF. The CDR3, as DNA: TGTGCCAGCAGCGCGGTGGGGGACAGGAACAACATTCAGTACTTC.